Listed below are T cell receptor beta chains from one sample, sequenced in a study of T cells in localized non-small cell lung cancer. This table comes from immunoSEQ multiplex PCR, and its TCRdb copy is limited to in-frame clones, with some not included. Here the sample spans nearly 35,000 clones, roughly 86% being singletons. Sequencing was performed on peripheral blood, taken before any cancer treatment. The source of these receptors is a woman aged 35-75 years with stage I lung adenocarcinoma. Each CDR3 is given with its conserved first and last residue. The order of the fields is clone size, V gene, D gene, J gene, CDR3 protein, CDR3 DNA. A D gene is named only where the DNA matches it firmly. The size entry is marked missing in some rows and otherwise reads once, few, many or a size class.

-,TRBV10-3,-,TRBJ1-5,CAISEGADNQPQHF,TGTGCCATCAGTGAGGGGGCCGACAATCAGCCCCAGCATTTT
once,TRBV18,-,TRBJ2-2,CASSQPPTHAAANTGELFF,TGTGCCAGCTCTCAACCTCCAACCCACGCGGCTGCGAACACCGGGGAGCTGTTTTTT
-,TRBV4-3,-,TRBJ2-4,CASSQDGTRQNIQYF,TGCGCCAGCAGCCAAGACGGTACGAGACAAAACATTCAGTACTTC
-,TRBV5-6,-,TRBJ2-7,CASSSFPKLYEQYF,TGTGCCAGCAGCTCATTCCCAAAGTTGTACGAGCAGTACTTC
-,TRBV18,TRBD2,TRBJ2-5,CASSPSQGGLAPETQYF,TGTGCCAGCTCACCAAGCCAGGGGGGACTAGCGCCGGAGACCCAGTACTTC
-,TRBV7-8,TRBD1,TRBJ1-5,CASSFTGGDNQPQHF,TGTGCCAGCAGCTTTACAGGGGGTGACAATCAGCCCCAGCATTTT
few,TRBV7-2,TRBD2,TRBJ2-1,CASSWTSGVYNEQFF,TGTGCCAGCAGCTGGACTAGCGGGGTCTACAATGAGCAGTTCTTC
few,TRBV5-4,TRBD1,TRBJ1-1,CASSLAETARGRAFF,TGTGCCAGCAGCTTGGCCGAGACGGCGAGGGGGCGAGCTTTCTTT
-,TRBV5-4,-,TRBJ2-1,CASSLTDSSYNEQFF,TGTGCCAGCAGCCTTACTGATAGCTCCTACAATGAGCAGTTCTTC
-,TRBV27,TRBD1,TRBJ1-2,CASSFYQGAGDNGYTF,TGTGCCAGCAGTTTCTATCAGGGGGCGGGAGATAATGGCTACACCTTC
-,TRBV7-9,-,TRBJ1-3,CASSLGGILFSGNTIYF,TGTGCCAGCAGCTTAGGGGGGATCCTTTTCTCTGGAAACACCATATATTTT
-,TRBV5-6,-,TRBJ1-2,CASSLAGIGYTF,TGTGCCAGCAGCTTAGCAGGGATTGGCTACACCTTC
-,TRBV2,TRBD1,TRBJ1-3,CASRAGGGNTIYF,TGTGCCAGCAGAGCAGGGGGGGGAAACACCATATATTTT
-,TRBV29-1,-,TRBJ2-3,CSVDGAAGNTDTQYF,TGCAGCGTTGATGGGGCAGCAGGGAACACAGATACGCAGTATTTT
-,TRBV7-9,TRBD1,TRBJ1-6,CASSSHVDRGNSPLHF,TGTGCCAGCAGCTCCCACGTGGACAGGGGTAATTCACCCCTCCACTTT
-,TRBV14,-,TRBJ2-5,CASSLAETQYF,TGTGCCAGCAGCCTAGCGGAGACCCAGTACTTC
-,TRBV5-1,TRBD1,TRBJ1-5,CASSWTGLGDQPQHF,TGCGCCAGCAGCTGGACAGGGCTCGGCGATCAGCCCCAGCATTTT
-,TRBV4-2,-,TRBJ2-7,CASSQAKGLDEQYF,TGTGCCAGCAGCCAAGCAAAGGGACTCGACGAGCAGTACTTC
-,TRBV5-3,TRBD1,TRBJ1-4,CARSLQPGTGSIFTEKLFF,TGTGCCAGAAGCTTGCAACCCGGGACAGGGAGCATATTTACGGAAAAACTGTTTTTT
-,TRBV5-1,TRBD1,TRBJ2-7,CASSFTGGRGEQYF,TGCGCCAGCAGCTTCACAGGGGGTCGGGGAGAGCAGTACTTC
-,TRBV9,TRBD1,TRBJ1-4,CASSPRDRGYEKLFF,TGTGCCAGCAGCCCACGGGACAGAGGATATGAAAAACTGTTTTTT
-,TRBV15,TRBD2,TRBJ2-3,CATRTGGPTDTQYF,TGTGCCACCAGAACGGGGGGGCCCACAGATACGCAGTATTTT
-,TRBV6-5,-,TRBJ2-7,CASTQGYEQYF,TGTGCCAGCACCCAGGGGTACGAGCAGTACTTC
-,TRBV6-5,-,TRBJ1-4,CASSYSRLLNEKLFF,TGTGCCAGCAGTTACTCGCGGCTACTGAATGAAAAACTGTTTTTT